The 2 T cell receptor beta chains below were found in one sample sequenced in a study of memory CD4+ T cells and cytomegalovirus serostatus. The assay was immunoSEQ multiplex PCR, and TCRdb's table has in-frame clones only and misses some. The sample lists about 48,000 clones; 78% were seen once. The sort gate was single viable CD3+CD4+CD8-CD45RO+ cells for memory CD4+ T cells. Sequencing input: memory CD4+ T cells from blood. These receptors were taken from an adult in good health and CMV-seronegative.

The chain is built from TRBV18 and TRBJ2-7; TRBD1 matches 10 bases. The J segment lost 4 bases and the V segment lost 5 bases, leaving 14 bases of the junction unmatched. Germline lookup yields CDR1 KGHSH and CDR2 LQKENI. The CDR3 has 17 amino acids. The CDR3 here is CASSRDHATGGSYEQYF. CDR3 in DNA: TGTGCCAGCTCAAGGGACCACGCGACAGGGGGCTCTTACGAGCAGTACTTC.

The rearrangement links TRBV2 to TRBJ2-1, with D hard to call. This CDR3 comprises 15 residues. The germline V gene has CDR1 SNHLY and CDR2 FYNNEI. V was clipped by 1 base and J by 6 bases, with 13 bases between them. The CDR3 nucleotides read TGTGCCAGCAGTGAAGTGCCGAACCAGATCAATGAGCAGTTCTTC. Translating gives CASSEVPNQINEQFF.